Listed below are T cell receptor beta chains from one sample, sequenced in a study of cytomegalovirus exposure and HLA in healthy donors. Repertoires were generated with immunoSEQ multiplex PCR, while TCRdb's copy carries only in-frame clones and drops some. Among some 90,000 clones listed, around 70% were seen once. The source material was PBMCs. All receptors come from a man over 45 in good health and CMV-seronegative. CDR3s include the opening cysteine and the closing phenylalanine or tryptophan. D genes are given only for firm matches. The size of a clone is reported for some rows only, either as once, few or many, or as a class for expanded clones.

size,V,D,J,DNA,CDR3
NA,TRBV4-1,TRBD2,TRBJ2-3,TGCGCCAGCAGCTCAACTAGCGGGGGGGTCGCTCGTCGGACGCAGTATTTT,CASSSTSGGVARRTQYF
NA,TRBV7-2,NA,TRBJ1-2,TGTGCCAGCAGCTTAGTGTCAGGGCTCTATGGCTACACCTTC,CASSLVSGLYGYTF
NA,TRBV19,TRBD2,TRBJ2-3,TGTGCCGCTAGCGGGAGCTCAGATACGCAGTATTTT,CAASGSSDTQYF
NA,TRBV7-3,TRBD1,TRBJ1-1,TGTGCCAGCAGCTCGATGGGGGGACAGGGTGGCACTGAAGCTTTCTTT,CASSSMGGQGGTEAFF
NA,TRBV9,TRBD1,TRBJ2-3,TGTGCCAGCAGCACGGGACAGTCCACAGATACGCAGTATTTT,CASSTGQSTDTQYF
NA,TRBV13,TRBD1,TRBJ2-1,TGTGCCAGCAGCCGCCGGAGTGGGACAGGGGATTCAAATGAGCAGTTCTTC,CASSRRSGTGDSNEQFF
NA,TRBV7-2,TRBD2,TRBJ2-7,TGTGCCAGCAGCTCGAGCGGGGGATACGAGCAGTACTTC,CASSSSGGYEQYF
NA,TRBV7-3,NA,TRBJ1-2,TGTGCCAGCAGCTTAATGGGGCAGGGCCGGGGCTACACCTTC,CASSLMGQGRGYTF
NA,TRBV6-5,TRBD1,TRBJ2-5,TGTGCCAGCAATTACGTGACAGGGCCCCAAGAGACCCAGTACTTC,CASNYVTGPQETQYF
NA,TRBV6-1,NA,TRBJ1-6,TGTGCCAGCAGTGAAGCCGGGGGGCGCGATTCACCCCTCCACTTT,CASSEAGGRDSPLHF
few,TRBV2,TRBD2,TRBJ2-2,TGTGCCAGCAGTAAGCGGGGGATGAACACCGGGGAGCTGTTTTTT,CASSKRGMNTGELFF
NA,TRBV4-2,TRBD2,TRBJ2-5,TGTGCCAGCAGCCAAGAACCGGGAGGCTCAGAGACCCAGTACTTC,CASSQEPGGSETQYF